This TCR beta chain was identified in a study of T cell responses to AZD1222 COVID-19 vaccine. About this clone itself: Its antigen is currently unknown.

V shed 10 bases, J shed 0 bases, and the junction held 15 bases outside the gene matches. The CDR3 sequence is 17 residues long. Per the germline V gene, CDR1 is LNHDA and CDR2 is SQIVND (reference sequence). Findings of the study overall: A mostly white British donor set with more females was recruited, and clonal diversity was possibly underestimated.

Assay used: immunoSEQ multiplex PCR; TCRdb lists only in-frame clones, some missing. The sample has about 210,000 clones, 92% seen once; the top ten hold 1% to 1.5%. V usage is TRBV19 and J usage is TRBJ2-1; TRBD2 aligns across 7 bases. The TCR sequence derives from an adult in good health. Sequencing was performed on peripheral blood, taken on day 0 of AZD1222 vaccination. CDR3 coding DNA: TGTGCCACCGAGCCCGGGAGCGGGGCCCGCTCCTACAATGAGCAGTTCTTC. It specifies CATEPGSGARSYNEQFF.